Presented here are 28 T cell receptor beta chains from one specimen sequenced in a study of control samples from healthy donors and cancer patients (dated by TCRdb to 2020 to 2022). Library method: the immunoSEQ multiplex PCR assay. Drawn from immuneACCESS, this table holds only the in-frame rearrangements with V and J called that TCRdb kept. Clones are partly lost; checked studies trace under half to an unresolved V gene and leave the rest unexplained. The sample table shows approximately 24,000 clones, and 80% to 85% are seen once. 23% of the sample is in the top ten clones. Sequenced material: PBMCs. The receptor set was obtained from a man between 60 and 75 years old with colorectal cancer.

V gene TRBV11-2 combines with J gene TRBJ1-2; 9 positions agree with TRBD1. There are 16 residues in the CDR3. The junction had 12 bases not matched to a gene; V was cut back by 4 bases and J by 6 bases. The germline gives CDR1 SGHAT, CDR2 FQNNGV. CDR3 in DNA: TGTGCCAGCAGCTCGATCCGGGACAGGGAGGTGCATGGCTACACCTTC. This gives the protein CASSSIRDREVHGYTF.

The chain uses TRBV4-2 and TRBJ2-7; D possibly corresponds to TRBD1 (6 bases). The CDR3 has 15 amino acids. The germline V and J ends were trimmed by 4 bases and 2 bases, with 15 bases remaining between them. Germline V gene lookup returns CDR1 LGHNA and CDR2 YNFKEQ. The CDR3: CASSRTRQETYEQYF. Written as DNA, the CDR3 is TGTGCCAGCAGCCGTACCAGACAGGAGACCTACGAGCAGTACTTC.

This clone was counted only a few times. V usage is TRBV9 and J usage is TRBJ2-2; 13 bases fit TRBD2. This CDR3 comprises 18 residues. Germline CDR1 and CDR2: SGDLS and YYNGEE. V gave up 0 bases and J gave up 2 bases; unmatched junction bases: 4. The CDR3 nucleotides are TGTGCCAGCAGCGTAGGAGGACTAGCGGGGGTAAACACCGGGGAGCTGTTTTTT. Translating gives CASSVGGLAGVNTGELFF.

The gene calls are TRBV6-6 and TRBJ2-3, with D hard to call. Germline-derived CDR1 and CDR2 are MNHNY and SVGAGI (reference sequence). The CDR3 is 11 residues long. V lost 2 bases and J lost 4, with 1 base in between. Here the CDR3 reads CASSYPDTQYF. CDR3 sequence (DNA): TGTGCCAGCAGTTACCCAGATACGCAGTATTTT.

This chain uses TRBV4-3 with TRBJ1-2; 7 bases match TRBD1. V lost 6 bases to trimming and J lost 7 bases; unmatched junction nucleotides: 8. The germline CDR1 and CDR2 sequences are LGHNA and YSLEER. The CDR3 has 13 amino acids. The CDR3 sequence: CASSRDTGAGYTF. CDR3 DNA: TGCGCCAGCAGTCGAGACACAGGGGCTGGCTACACCTTC.

This chain joins TRBV18 and TRBJ1-3; no clear D gene. CDR3 length: 13 residues. Per germline, CDR1 KGHSH and CDR2 LQKENI. The V gene lost 6 bases and the J gene lost 1 base, with 7 bases spanning the gap. The CDR3 loop is CASSLDSGNTIYF. CDR3 in DNA: TGTGCCAGCTCCCTAGATTCTGGAAACACCATATATTTT.

The rearrangement joins TRBV4-3 to TRBJ2-2, with a tentative D call TRBD1 (6 bases). The CDR3 covers 16 residues. Trimming took off 3 bases at V and 0 bases at J, with 11 bases between the two ends. Germline CDR1 reads LGHNA; CDR2 reads YSLEER. The DNA of the CDR3 is TGCGCCAGCAGCCATACTGGGGGCGCGAACACCGGGGAGCTGTTTTTT. Translated, it gives CASSHTGGANTGELFF.

The V and J genes are TRBV21-1 and TRBJ2-7; TRBD1 is the table's D call and was not checked against the DNA. TRBV21-1 corresponds to a pseudogene. The CDR3 extends over 15 amino acids. This CDR3 is CASSKRQGSSYEQYV. For the CDR3, the DNA is TGTGCCAGCAGCAAGAGACAGGGCAGCTCCTACGAGCAGTACGTC.

The V and J genes are TRBV2 and TRBJ1-1; D remains unclear. Trimming cost V 6 bases and J 6 bases, with 17 bases left between them. Germline CDR1 reads SNHLY; CDR2 reads FYNNEI. The CDR3 sequence is 14 residues long. This CDR3 reads CASRSPLGNAEAFF. The CDR3, as DNA: TGTGCCAGCAGGTCCCCGTTGGGGAATGCTGAAGCTTTCTTT.

The CDR3 nucleotides are TGTGCCACCGATTATTCAGGGGAGTCCAAAAACATTCAGTACTTC. Translation gives CATDYSGESKNIQYF. V gene TRBV13 combines with J gene TRBJ2-4; possibly TRBD1 for D (6 bases). CDR3 length: 15 residues. The germline CDR1 and CDR2 sequences are PRHDT and FYEKMQ (reference sequence). V lost 10 bases and J lost 2, with 18 bases in between.

The chain uses TRBV19 and TRBJ1-4, with 10 bases aligning to TRBD1. The CDR3 spans 15 residues. V lost 1 base and J lost 5; bases outside the gene matches: 1. The germline gives CDR1 LNHDA, CDR2 SQIVND (reference sequence). The CDR3 DNA reads TGTGCCAGTAGTATAGGACAGGGGGCCAATGAAAAACTGTTTTTT. It codes for CASSIGQGANEKLFF.

In its sample, this clone was seen a few times. J is TRBJ1-2 and V is TRBV5-1, with D possibly being TRBD1 (5 bases). With 0 bases removed from V and 6 bases from J, the gap between germline ends came to 9 bases. The CDR3 covers 13 residues. Germline CDR1 SGHRS, CDR2 YFSETQ. The CDR3 DNA reads as TGCGCCAGCAGCTTGGAGTCGGGGGATGGCTACACCTTC. Translating it yields CASSLESGDGYTF. Based on the CDR3 plus reference TRBV5-1 and TRBJ1-2, the full variable domain is KAGVTQTPRYLIKTRGQQVTLSCSPISGHRSVSWYQQTPGQGLQFLFEYFSETQRNKGNFPGRFSGRQFSNSRSEMNVSTLELGDSALYLCASSLESGDGYTFGSGTRLTVV.

This chain links TRBV27 with TRBJ1-1; possibly TRBD1 for D (5 bases). V lost 1 base to trimming and J lost 4 bases, with 16 bases between them. The germline CDR1 and CDR2 sequences are MNHEY and SMNVEV (reference sequence). The CDR3 covers 16 residues. This chain's CDR3 is CASSLFGTDLSTEAFF. CDR3 sequence (DNA): TGTGCCAGCAGTTTATTCGGGACCGACTTGAGCACTGAAGCTTTCTTT.

V and J are TRBV5-1 and TRBJ2-2; TRBD1 might be the D (5 bases). The germline V gene has CDR1 SGHRS and CDR2 YFSETQ. CDR3 length: 15 amino acids. Trimming took 5 bases from V and 1 from J, leaving 12 bases between them. CDR3 bases: TGCGCCAGCAGACAGGCTCCTCTGAACACCGGGGAGCTGTTTTTT. This translates into CASRQAPLNTGELFF.

V gene TRBV6-1 combines with J gene TRBJ1-6, with D uncertain. The CDR3 is 12 amino acids. Germline V gene sequence: CDR1 MNHNS, CDR2 SASEGT. Between the trimmed V and J ends, which lost 3 bases and 7 bases, there was a span of 4 bases. The CDR3 nucleotides read TGTGCCAGCAGTGACAGCAATTCACCCCTCCACTTT. It codes for CASSDSNSPLHF.

J is TRBJ1-1 and V is TRBV5-1; D might be TRBD1 (6 bases). Germline V gene lookup returns CDR1 SGHRS and CDR2 YFSETQ. Trimming pared 4 bases from V and 1 base from J, leaving 11 bases between. CDR3 length equals 14 residues. The CDR3 protein is CASSRWTENTEAFF. The DNA for the CDR3 is TGCGCCAGCAGCCGATGGACAGAGAACACTGAAGCTTTCTTT.

This clone has a handful of counts. The chain combines TRBV7-9 with TRBJ1-6; D not certain. The germline V and J ends were trimmed by 1 base and 10 bases, with 14 bases remaining between them. The CDR3 sequence is 15 residues long. Germline V gene lookup returns CDR1 SEHNR and CDR2 FQNEAQ (reference sequence). The CDR3 DNA is TGTGCCAGCAGCTTAGGTGGCGTGTCGGGGTCACCCCTCCACTTT. Protein: CASSLGGVSGSPLHF.

V usage is TRBV6-6 and J usage is TRBJ2-7; D is unresolved. From germline, CDR1 is MNHNY and CDR2 SVGAGI (reference sequence). The CDR3 consists of 15 residues. V was cut by 0 bases and J by 5 bases, with 14 bases left in between. CDR3 sequence: CASSYSGSSVDEQYV. DNA for the CDR3: TGTGCCAGCAGTTACTCGGGCAGCTCCGTTGACGAGCAGTACGTC.

The J gene is TRBJ1-1, the V gene TRBV10-3; 8 nucleotides match TRBD1. V lost 5 bases, J lost 3 bases, and 5 bases stayed unmatched. From germline, CDR1 is ENHRY and CDR2 SYGVKD. CDR3 length: 14 amino acids. The CDR3: CAISSTGADTEAFF. The CDR3 region has the DNA TGTGCCATCAGTTCGACAGGGGCGGACACTGAAGCTTTCTTT.

This chain connects TRBV4-1 to TRBJ2-3; D is perhaps TRBD1 (5 bases). V was cut by 4 bases and J by 1 base, with 21 bases left in between. Germline lookup yields CDR1 MGHRA and CDR2 YSYEKL. This CDR3 has 18 amino acids. The CDR3 DNA sequence: TGCGCCAGCAGCCTAAGTAGCCTTCAGGGAAAAGGCACAGATACGCAGTATTTT. This translates into CASSLSSLQGKGTDTQYF.

This clone was seen only a few times. The sample contains more than one DNA sequence encoding this CDR3. The V and J genes are TRBV20-1 and TRBJ1-1, with a tentative D call TRBD1 (5 bases). The germline V and J ends were trimmed by 3 bases and 3 bases, with 14 bases remaining between them. The CDR3 sequence is 14 residues long. In germline, CDR1 is DFQATT, CDR2 SNEGSKA (reference sequence). The CDR3 reads CSASDGQGHTEAFF. The CDR3 nucleotides are TGCAGTGCTAGTGATGGTCAGGGTCACACTGAAGCTTTCTTT.

The CDR3, as DNA: TGTGCCAGCTCACCGCCGACTGTCCCGGGCGAAAAACTGTTTTTT. Translating gives CASSPPTVPGEKLFF. The rearrangement uses TRBV18 and TRBJ1-4; D remains ambiguous. V was shortened by 3 bases and J by 8 bases, with 16 bases between the two germline ends. From germline, CDR1 is KGHSH and CDR2 LQKENI. This CDR3 has 15 residues.

V and J are TRBV7-2 and TRBJ2-5; D is possibly TRBD1 (5 bases). From germline, CDR1 is SGHTA and CDR2 FQGNSA. V lost 6 bases, J lost 1 base, and 9 bases lay in between. The CDR3 is made up of 13 amino acids. The CDR3 reads CASSKDTQETQYF. CDR3 DNA sequence: TGTGCCAGCAGTAAGGACACCCAAGAGACCCAGTACTTC.

The genes are TRBV5-1 and TRBJ1-1; 8 bases are shared with TRBD1. The germline V gene encodes CDR1 SGHRS and CDR2 YFSETQ. V lost 3 bases, J lost 6 bases, and 7 bases stayed unmatched. CDR3 size: 14 residues. The CDR3 sequence: CASSWGGQGPEAFF. The CDR3 DNA follows: TGCGCCAGCAGCTGGGGAGGACAGGGCCCTGAAGCTTTCTTT.

V gene TRBV6-5 combines with J gene TRBJ1-1; D might be TRBD1 (5 bases). Trimming cost V 0 bases and J 3 bases, with 11 bases left between them. Germline V gene data show CDR1 as MNHEY and CDR2 as SVGAGI. CDR3 length: 15 residues. Here the CDR3 reads CASSYSGAGDTEAFF. The CDR3, as DNA: TGTGCCAGCAGTTACTCTGGGGCGGGAGACACTGAAGCTTTCTTT.

The chain is built from TRBV27 and TRBJ2-1; 8 positions match TRBD1. The trim removed 5 bases at V and 13 bases at J, leaving 7 bases unmatched. Germline values: CDR1 MNHEY, CDR2 SMNVEV (reference sequence). The CDR3 length is 12 residues. The CDR3: CASSPRDRLQFF. CDR3 DNA sequence: TGTGCCAGCAGTCCGCGGGACAGGCTTCAGTTCTTC.

This chain joins TRBV10-3 and TRBJ1-1; D is uncertain. Looked up from germline, CDR1 is ENHRY and CDR2 is SYGVKD. The length of the CDR3 is 14 residues. V was pared by 0 bases and J by 1 base, with 6 bases between. In DNA, the CDR3 is TGTGCCATCAGTGAGTCGAGGGAGAACACTGAAGCTTTCTTT. This codes for CAISESRENTEAFF.

The genes are TRBV5-1 and TRBJ1-3; D is unclear. With 5 bases removed from V and 0 bases from J, the gap between germline ends came to 9 bases. This CDR3 has 14 amino acids. Germline V CDR1 and CDR2: SGHRS, YFSETQ. DNA of the CDR3: TGCGCCAGCAGTTCCGGATTCTCTGGAAACACCATATATTTT. Translating gives CASSSGFSGNTIYF.